This TCR beta chain was retrieved from a study of cytomegalovirus exposure and HLA in healthy donors. The CDR3 has 14 amino acids. V was pared by 1 base and J by 7 bases, with 13 bases between. The germline V gene encodes CDR1 SGHVS and CDR2 FQNEAQ. Primers: 60 Vbeta forward and 13 Jbeta reverse. The method was immunoSEQ multiplex PCR; TCRdb's version includes in-frame clones alone and lacks a portion of them. The sample contains about 160,000 clones, approximately 75% of which appear only once. The specimen sequenced was PBMCs. The TCR originated in a woman in her late teens or twenties in good health and CMV-seronegative. The chain recombines TRBV7-8 with TRBJ1-2; D unresolved. CDR3 sequence reads: CASSLDDLGSGYTF. Written as DNA, the CDR3 is TGTGCCAGCAGCTTAGATGACCTGGGGAGTGGCTACACCTTC. The full variable domain, in which reference TRBV7-8 and TRBJ1-2 provide the parts outside the CDR3, is GAGVSQSPRYKVAKRGQDVALRCDPISGHVSLFWYQQALGQGPEFLTYFQNEAQLDKSGLPSDRFFAERPEGSVSTLKIQRTQQEDSAVYLCASSLDDLGSGYTFGSGTRLTVV.